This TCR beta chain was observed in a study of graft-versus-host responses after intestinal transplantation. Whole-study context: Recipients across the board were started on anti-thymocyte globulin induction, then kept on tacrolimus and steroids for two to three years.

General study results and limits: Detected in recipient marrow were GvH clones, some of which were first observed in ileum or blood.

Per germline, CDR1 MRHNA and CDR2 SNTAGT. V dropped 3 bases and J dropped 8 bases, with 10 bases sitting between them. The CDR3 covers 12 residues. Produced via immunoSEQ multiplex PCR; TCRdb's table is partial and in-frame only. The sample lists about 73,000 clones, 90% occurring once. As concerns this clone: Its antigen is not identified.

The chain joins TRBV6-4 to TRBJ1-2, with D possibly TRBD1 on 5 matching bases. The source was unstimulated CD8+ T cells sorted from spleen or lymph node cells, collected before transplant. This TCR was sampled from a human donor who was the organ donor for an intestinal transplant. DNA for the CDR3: TGTGCCAGCAGTGAGGGGGGTAACGGCTACACCTTC. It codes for CASSEGGNGYTF.